The T cell receptor beta chain under discussion was sequenced for a study of CD4 T cells in relation to SARS-CoV-2 and coronaviruses. The germline V gene has CDR1 SNHLY and CDR2 FYNNEI. The length of the CDR3 is 14 residues. The V and J ends lost 6 bases and 15 bases, in that order; junction bases with no gene match: 14. Regarding this clone: The target antigen is unknown.

Study conclusions and caveats: This crossreactivity analysis covered spike protein alone, no other viral proteins. No donor gave both pre-pandemic and post-infection samples.

The protocol was immunoSEQ multiplex PCR, while the TCRdb copy is restricted to in-frame clones and leaves out a portion. In the table there are about 60,000 clones, under 95% of which are singletons. Specimen: naive CD4+ T cells from PBMCs. Noted subset: naive CD4+ T cells isolated by negative enrichment. The chain has TRBV2 and TRBJ2-1, with 10 bases lining up with TRBD1. The sequence came from an adult with COVID-19. CDR3 region: CASRPRGQGMEWFF. CDR3 DNA: TGTGCCAGCAGACCTCGGGGACAGGGGATGGAGTGGTTCTTC.